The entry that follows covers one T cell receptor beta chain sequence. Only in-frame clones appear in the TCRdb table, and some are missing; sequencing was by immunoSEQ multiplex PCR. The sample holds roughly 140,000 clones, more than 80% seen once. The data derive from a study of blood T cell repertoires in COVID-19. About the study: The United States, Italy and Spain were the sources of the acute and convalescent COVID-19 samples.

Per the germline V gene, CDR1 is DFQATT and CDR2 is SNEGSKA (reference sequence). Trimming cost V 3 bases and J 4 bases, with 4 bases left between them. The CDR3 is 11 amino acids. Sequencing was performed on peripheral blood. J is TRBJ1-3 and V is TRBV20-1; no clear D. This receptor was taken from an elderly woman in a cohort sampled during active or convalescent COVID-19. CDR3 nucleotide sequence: TGCAGTGCTAGCGTGGGAAACACCATATATTTT. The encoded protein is CSASVGNTIYF.